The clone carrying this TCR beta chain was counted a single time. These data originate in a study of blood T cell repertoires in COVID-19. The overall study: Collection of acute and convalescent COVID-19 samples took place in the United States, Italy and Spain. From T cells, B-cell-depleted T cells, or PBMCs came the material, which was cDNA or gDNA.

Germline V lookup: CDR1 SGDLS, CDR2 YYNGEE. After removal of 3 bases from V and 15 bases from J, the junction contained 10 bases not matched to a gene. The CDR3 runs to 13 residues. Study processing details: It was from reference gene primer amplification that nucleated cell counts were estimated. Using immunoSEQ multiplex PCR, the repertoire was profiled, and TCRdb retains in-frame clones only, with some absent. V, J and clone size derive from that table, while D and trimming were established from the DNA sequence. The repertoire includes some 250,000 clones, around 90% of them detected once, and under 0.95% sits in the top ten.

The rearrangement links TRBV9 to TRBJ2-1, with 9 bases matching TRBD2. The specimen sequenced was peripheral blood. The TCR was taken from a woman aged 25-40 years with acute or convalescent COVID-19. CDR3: CASSANIAGVPFF. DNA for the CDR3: TGTGCCAGCAGCGCAAATATAGCGGGAGTCCCGTTCTTC.